This is a list of T cell receptor beta chains from one sample in a study of blood T cell repertoires in COVID-19. Libraries were prepared by immunoSEQ multiplex PCR; TCRdb keeps only in-frame clonotypes and omits some of them. Of some 120,000 clones listed, around 76% are singletons. Specimen: peripheral blood. These TCRs come from a human donor in a cohort sampled during active COVID-19. Each CDR3 is given with its conserved first and last residue. Fields, in order: D gene, clone size, J gene, V gene, CDR3 DNA, CDR3 protein. The D gene is left open where the match is weak. Expanded clones get a size class; other rows say once, few or many, or leave the size out.

D: .
size: few
J: TRBJ2-3
V: TRBV5-1
DNA: TGCGCCAGCTCTCTAGGGGAAGGTACGCAGTATTTT
CDR3: CASSLGEGTQYF

D: .
size: .
J: TRBJ2-3
V: TRBV6-2/TRBV6-3
DNA: TGTGCCAGCAGTTACGGGGCAGGGGGGCTGGATACGCAGTATTTT
CDR3: CASSYGAGGLDTQYF

D: TRBD1
size: .
J: TRBJ2-7
V: TRBV19
DNA: TGTGCCAGTAGTATAACTCTACAGGGGTCCTACGAGCAGTACTTC
CDR3: CASSITLQGSYEQYF

D: TRBD2
size: few
J: TRBJ2-2
V: TRBV14
DNA: TGTGCCAGCAGCCGGGACCGGGGGGATCGGGGCACCGGGGAGCTGTTTTTT
CDR3: CASSRDRGDRGTGELFF

D: .
size: few
J: TRBJ1-2
V: TRBV7-9
DNA: TGTGCCAGCAGCTCCTCGGGAGTCGTGCCCCTCTATGGCTACACCTTC
CDR3: CASSSSGVVPLYGYTF

D: TRBD1
size: .
J: TRBJ1-1
V: TRBV6-6
DNA: TGTGCCAGCAGCATGGGACAGGGGGAAGCTTTCTTT
CDR3: CASSMGQGEAFF

D: .
size: .
J: TRBJ2-6
V: TRBV4-2
DNA: TGTGCCAGCAGCCATATTTCAGCCGGGACACTTTTGGTTGGGGCCAACGTCCTGACTTTC
CDR3: CASSHISAGTLLVGANVLTF

D: TRBD2
size: .
J: TRBJ2-7
V: TRBV3-1/TRBV3-2
DNA: TGTGCCAGCAGCCAAGGATCGGGACTAGCGGACTACGAGCAGTACTTC
CDR3: CASSQGSGLADYEQYF

D: TRBD1
size: .
J: TRBJ2-3
V: TRBV5-8
DNA: TGTGCCAGCAGCTTGAGGACAGGGGGCCCGGATACGCAGTATTTT
CDR3: CASSLRTGGPDTQYF

D: .
size: .
J: TRBJ1-5
V: TRBV30
DNA: TGTGCCTGGAGTGGGGGAGGGAGCAATCAGCCCCAGCATTTT
CDR3: CAWSGGGSNQPQHF

D: .
size: few
J: TRBJ2-2
V: TRBV14
DNA: TGTGCCAGCAGCCAACGTCAGGGGACCGGGGAGCTGTTTTTT
CDR3: CASSQRQGTGELFF

D: .
size: .
J: TRBJ2-7
V: TRBV14
DNA: TGTGCCAGCAGGAGAGGAACCTACGAGCAGTACTTC
CDR3: CASRRGTYEQYF

D: TRBD2
size: .
J: TRBJ2-3
V: TRBV5-1
DNA: TGCGCCAGCACCGCTGTAGCGGGGGTCACAGATACGCAGTATTTT
CDR3: CASTAVAGVTDTQYF

D: .
size: .
J: TRBJ1-2
V: TRBV6-1
DNA: TGTGCCAGCAGTGAAACGGCGGAGTATGGCTACACCTTC
CDR3: CASSETAEYGYTF

D: TRBD1
size: .
J: TRBJ1-5
V: TRBV7-8
DNA: TGTGCCAGCAGCTCCGGCGAGCGGGACAGGGGCAGGGCCCAGCATTTT
CDR3: CASSSGERDRGRAQHF

D: TRBD2
size: few
J: TRBJ2-1
V: TRBV4-1
DNA: TGCGCCAGCAGCCAAGTGCGGGGGGGCTACAATGAGCAGTTCTTC
CDR3: CASSQVRGGYNEQFF

D: TRBD1
size: .
J: TRBJ2-3
V: TRBV28
DNA: TGTGCCAGCAGTCTGAATACCGGGACAGAGGTTGAGGATACGCAGTATTTT
CDR3: CASSLNTGTEVEDTQYF

D: .
size: .
J: TRBJ1-2
V: TRBV6-5
DNA: TGTGCCAGCAGCGACGCGGGTTGGAATTACACCTTC
CDR3: CASSDAGWNYTF

D: .
size: .
J: TRBJ1-1
V: TRBV7-6
DNA: TGTGCCAGCAGCTTGGGTGTGACAGGGAACACTGAAGCTTTCTTT
CDR3: CASSLGVTGNTEAFF

D: .
size: .
J: TRBJ1-1
V: TRBV4-1
DNA: TGCGCCAGCAGCCAAGATTTCGGGGGGGAAGCTTTCTTT
CDR3: CASSQDFGGEAFF